Listed here is a single T cell receptor (beta chain). Its antigen remains unidentified. Base qualities are not recorded, but no much larger clone differs from it by a single base. TCRbeta CDR3 regions were amplified from genomic DNA using the immunoSEQ Assay, a bias-controlled multiplex PCR. As for the authors' bioinformatics: Within the assay, amplification of reference gene primers was used to estimate how many nucleated cells each sample contained. To quantify the absolute abundance of each unique TCRbeta CDR3 rearrangement, sequence reads were collapsed and filtered. For each sample, productive Simpson clonality was calculated as the square root of Simpson's diversity index over productive rearrangements. In its TCRdb copy, this immuneACCESS table keeps in-frame sequences only and misses some clones. Where compared with another copy, unresolved V genes explain less than half of these, and the others have no known cause. The V and J calls and clone size come from that table; D and trimming were worked out from the DNA. Across this sample there are some 490,000 clones, with 70% to 90% seen only once. 3% to 4% of the sample is held by the ten biggest clonotypes.

Whole blood was collected in K2EDTA tubes by collaborating institutions according to the institutions' own protocols. For TCRbeta analysis, collaborator samples were shipped as frozen whole blood, as isolated PBMCs, or as DNA extracted from either sample type. There are 16 amino acids in the CDR3, from cysteine to phenylalanine inclusive. The kept DNA is CDR3 alone, 48 bases in frame from the first base. The germline V gene supplies CDR1 MNHEY and CDR2 SVGEGT. V is pruned by 2 bases and J by 4 bases, leaving 10 bases of the junction without a gene match. The sample comes from a study of blood T cell repertoires in COVID-19 (TCRdb year 2020). Background on the whole study: Samples covering the acute and convalescent phases of COVID-19 were provided by collaborators in the United States, Italy and Spain. The prospective study material was composed of cDNA or gDNA derived from T cells, B-cell-depleted T cells, or PBMCs. The dataset comprised deeply sampled blood TCRbeta repertoires from subjects exposed to, actively infected with, or recovered from COVID-19. The repertoires were released in a freely available public database meant as a resource for research on the immune response to SARS-CoV-2. The samples were drawn from the first 160 participants of the ongoing ImmuneRACE study and from about 1,200 subjects provided by 6 global collaborators. Nearly every sample came with metadata listing a de-identified subject ID, COVID-19 status, age in years and sex. HLA class I and class II types, where available, came from metadata supplied by the sample provider rather than from assay-based typing.

What the work shows at the level of the full study, not this receptor alone: How much clinical and demographic metadata was included differed by source and by participant, and the metadata was provided uncurated.

Sequencing input: peripheral blood. The sequence joins TRBV6-2 or TRBV6-3 to TRBJ1-2; the central 7 bases match TRBD1. This TCR was sampled from a human donor in a cohort sampled during active COVID-19. In nucleotide form, the sequence is TGTGCCAGCAGTTACGGAGGTGTACAGGGGATCTATGGCTACACCTTC. This gives the protein CASSYGGVQGIYGYTF.